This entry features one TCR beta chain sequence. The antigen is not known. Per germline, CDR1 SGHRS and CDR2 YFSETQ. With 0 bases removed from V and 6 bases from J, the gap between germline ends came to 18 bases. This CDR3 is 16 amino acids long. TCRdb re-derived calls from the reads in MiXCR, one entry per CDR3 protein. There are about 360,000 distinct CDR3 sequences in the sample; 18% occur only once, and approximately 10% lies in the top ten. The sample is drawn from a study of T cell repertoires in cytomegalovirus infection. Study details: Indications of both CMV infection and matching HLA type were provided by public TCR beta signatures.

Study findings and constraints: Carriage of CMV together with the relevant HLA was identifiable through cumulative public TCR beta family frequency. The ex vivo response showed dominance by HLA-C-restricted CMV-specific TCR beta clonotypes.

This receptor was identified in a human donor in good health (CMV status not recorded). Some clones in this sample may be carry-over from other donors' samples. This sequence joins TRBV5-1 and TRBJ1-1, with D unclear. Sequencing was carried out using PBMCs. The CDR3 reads CASSLAPLGVDAEAFF. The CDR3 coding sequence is TGCGCCAGCAGCTTGGCCCCACTCGGGGTGGACGCTGAAGCTTTCTTT.